The rows below give T cell receptor beta chains drawn from one sample of a study of blood T cell repertoires in COVID-19. Clones were read by immunoSEQ multiplex PCR, and TCRdb kept only the in-frame ones, dropping some. The sample has a few hundred thousand clones; around 91% are singletons. Sample: peripheral blood. The receptors were sampled from a woman aged 60-75 years with COVID-19, enrolled during active disease. Each CDR3 is given with its conserved first and last residue. The D gene is left open where the match is weak. Rows give clone size only sometimes, using once, few, many, or a class for an expanded clone.

size	D	V	J	length	CDR3	DNA
-	-	TRBV6-2/TRBV6-3	TRBJ1-1	15	CASSPWRTLNTEAFF	TGTGCCAGCAGTCCCTGGCGGACACTGAACACTGAAGCTTTCTTT
-	TRBD1	TRBV27	TRBJ2-7	13	CASSRDRAYEQYF	TGTGCCAGCAGCCGGGACAGAGCCTACGAGCAGTACTTC
-	TRBD1	TRBV7-8	TRBJ1-5	16	CASSPSPAGGYQPQHF	TGTGCCAGCAGCCCAAGCCCAGCAGGGGGATATCAGCCCCAGCATTTT
-	TRBD2	TRBV7-3	TRBJ2-3	16	CASSLGIAGRTDTQYF	TGTGCCAGCAGCTTAGGGATAGCGGGCCGCACAGATACGCAGTATTTT
-	TRBD1	TRBV18	TRBJ1-5	15	CASSRTGVFGQPQHF	TGTGCCAGCTCTCGAACAGGGGTTTTCGGTCAGCCCCAGCATTTT
-	TRBD1	TRBV20-1	TRBJ2-5	13	CSASGTEQETQYF	TGCAGTGCTAGTGGGACAGAACAAGAGACCCAGTACTTC
-	TRBD1	TRBV5-1	TRBJ1-6	15	CASSLTDRWNSPLHF	TGCGCCAGCAGCTTGACGGACAGGTGGAATTCACCCCTCCACTTT
-	-	TRBV29-1	TRBJ2-1	12	CSVDREYNEQFF	TGCAGCGTTGATCGGGAGTACAATGAGCAGTTCTTC
many	TRBD1	TRBV9	TRBJ2-2	15	CASSLGTGGIGELFF	TGTGCCAGCAGCTTAGGGACAGGGGGCATCGGGGAGCTGTTTTTT
-	-	TRBV19	TRBJ1-1	15	CASRGAGISNTEAFF	TGTGCCAGTAGGGGGGCAGGGATCTCGAACACTGAAGCTTTCTTT
-	-	TRBV27	TRBJ1-6	13	CASSFGEDSPLHF	TGTGCCAGCAGTTTCGGGGAGGATTCACCCCTCCACTTT
once	TRBD1	TRBV6-6	TRBJ2-7	15	CASSNTGGAVGEQYF	TGTGCCAGCAGCAATACAGGGGGCGCAGTCGGCGAGCAGTACTTC
-	-	TRBV7-2	TRBJ1-3	19	CASSPGRTLQFFTGNTIYF	TGTGCCAGCAGTCCCGGGAGGACACTGCAGTTCTTTACTGGAAACACCATATATTTT
-	TRBD2	TRBV18	TRBJ2-6	17	CASSQVAGDSGANVLTF	TGTGCCAGCTCACAGGTAGCGGGGGATTCTGGGGCCAACGTCCTGACTTTC